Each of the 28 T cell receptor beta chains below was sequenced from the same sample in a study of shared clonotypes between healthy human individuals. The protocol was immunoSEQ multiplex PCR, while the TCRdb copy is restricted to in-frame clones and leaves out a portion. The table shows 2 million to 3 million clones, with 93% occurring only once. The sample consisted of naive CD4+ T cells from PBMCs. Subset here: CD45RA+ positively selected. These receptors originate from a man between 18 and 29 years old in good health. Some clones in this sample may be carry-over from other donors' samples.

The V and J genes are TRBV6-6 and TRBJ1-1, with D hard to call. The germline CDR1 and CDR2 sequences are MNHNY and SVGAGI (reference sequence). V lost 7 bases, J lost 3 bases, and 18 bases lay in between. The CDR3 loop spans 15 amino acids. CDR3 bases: TGTGCCAGCACCCCCTCCCTTCAGATTTACACTGAAGCTTTCTTT. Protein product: CASTPSLQIYTEAFF.

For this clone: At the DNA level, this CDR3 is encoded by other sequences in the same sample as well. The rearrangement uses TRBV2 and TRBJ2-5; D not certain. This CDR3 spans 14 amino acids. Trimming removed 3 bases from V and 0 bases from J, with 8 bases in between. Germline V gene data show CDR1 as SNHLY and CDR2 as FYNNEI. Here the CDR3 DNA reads TGTGCCAGCAGTGAGGTAACTTACCAAGAGACCCAGTACTTC. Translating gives CASSEVTYQETQYF.

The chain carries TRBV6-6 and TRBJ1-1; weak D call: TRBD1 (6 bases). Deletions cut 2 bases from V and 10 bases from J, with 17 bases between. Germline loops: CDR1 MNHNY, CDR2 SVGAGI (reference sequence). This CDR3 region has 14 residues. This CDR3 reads CASSYGSGAKSAFF. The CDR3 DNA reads TGTGCCAGCAGTTACGGTTCGGGGGCCAAGTCAGCTTTCTTT.

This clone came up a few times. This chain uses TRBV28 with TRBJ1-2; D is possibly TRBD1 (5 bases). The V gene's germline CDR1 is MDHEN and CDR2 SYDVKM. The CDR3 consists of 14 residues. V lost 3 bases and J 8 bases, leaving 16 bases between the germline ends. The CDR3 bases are TGTGCCAGCAGTTTCGACGGGGCAGCGTGGGGCTACACCTTC. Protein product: CASSFDGAAWGYTF.

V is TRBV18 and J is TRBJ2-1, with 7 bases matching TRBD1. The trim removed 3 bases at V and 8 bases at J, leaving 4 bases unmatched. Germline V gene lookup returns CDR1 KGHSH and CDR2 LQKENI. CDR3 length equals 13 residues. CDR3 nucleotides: TGTGCCAGCTCACCGTATCAGGGGGATGAGCAGTTCTTC. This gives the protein CASSPYQGDEQFF.

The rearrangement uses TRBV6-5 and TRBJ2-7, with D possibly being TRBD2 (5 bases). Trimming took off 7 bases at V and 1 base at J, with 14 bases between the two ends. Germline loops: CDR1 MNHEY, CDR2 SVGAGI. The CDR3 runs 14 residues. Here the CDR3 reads CASKQRVGSYEQYF. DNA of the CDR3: TGTGCCAGCAAGCAGAGGGTGGGTTCCTACGAGCAGTACTTC.

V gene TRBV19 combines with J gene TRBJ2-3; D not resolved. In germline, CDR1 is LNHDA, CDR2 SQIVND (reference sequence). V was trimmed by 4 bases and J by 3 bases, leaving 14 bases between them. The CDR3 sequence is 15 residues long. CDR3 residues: CASSSRWSNTDTQYF. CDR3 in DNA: TGTGCCAGTAGTAGCAGATGGTCGAATACAGATACGCAGTATTTT.

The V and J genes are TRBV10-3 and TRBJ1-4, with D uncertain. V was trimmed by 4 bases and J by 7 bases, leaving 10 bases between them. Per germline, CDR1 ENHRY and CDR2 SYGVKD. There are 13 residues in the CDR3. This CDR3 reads CAISGGGFEKLFF. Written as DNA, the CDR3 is TGTGCCATCAGTGGTGGTGGATTTGAAAAACTGTTTTTT.

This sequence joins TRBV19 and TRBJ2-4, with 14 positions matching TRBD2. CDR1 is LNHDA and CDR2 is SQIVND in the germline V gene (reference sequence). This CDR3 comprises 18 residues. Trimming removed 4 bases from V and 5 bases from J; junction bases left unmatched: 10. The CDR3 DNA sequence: TGTGCCAGTAGTAGAAAGGGACTAGCGGGGGCCCCTCAAAACATTCAGTACTTC. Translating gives CASSRKGLAGAPQNIQYF.

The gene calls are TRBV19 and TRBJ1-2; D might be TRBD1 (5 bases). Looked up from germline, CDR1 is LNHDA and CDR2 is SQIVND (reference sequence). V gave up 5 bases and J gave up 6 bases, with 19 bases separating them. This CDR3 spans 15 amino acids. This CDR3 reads CASSAGGFGVDGYTF. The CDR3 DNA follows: TGTGCCAGTAGTGCGGGGGGGTTTGGTGTTGATGGCTACACCTTC.

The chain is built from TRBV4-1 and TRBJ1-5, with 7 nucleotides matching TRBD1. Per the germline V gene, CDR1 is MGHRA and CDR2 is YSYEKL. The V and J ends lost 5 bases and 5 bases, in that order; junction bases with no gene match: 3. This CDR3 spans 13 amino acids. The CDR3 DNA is TGCGCCAGCAGCAGGGGGCAGGATCAGCCCCAGCATTTT. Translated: CASSRGQDQPQHF.

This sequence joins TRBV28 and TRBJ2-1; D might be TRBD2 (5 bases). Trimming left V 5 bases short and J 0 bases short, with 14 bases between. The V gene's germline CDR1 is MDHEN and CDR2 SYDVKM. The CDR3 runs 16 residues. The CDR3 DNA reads TGTGCCAGCAGTACCCGCCGGGGTAGCTCCTACAATGAGCAGTTCTTC. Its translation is CASSTRRGSSYNEQFF.

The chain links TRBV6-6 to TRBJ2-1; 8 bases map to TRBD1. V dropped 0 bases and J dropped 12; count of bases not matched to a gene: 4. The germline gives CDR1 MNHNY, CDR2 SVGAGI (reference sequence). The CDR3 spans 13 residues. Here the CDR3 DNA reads TGTGCCAGCAGTTACTCGGCAGGGGGCTGGCAGTTCTTC. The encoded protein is CASSYSAGGWQFF.

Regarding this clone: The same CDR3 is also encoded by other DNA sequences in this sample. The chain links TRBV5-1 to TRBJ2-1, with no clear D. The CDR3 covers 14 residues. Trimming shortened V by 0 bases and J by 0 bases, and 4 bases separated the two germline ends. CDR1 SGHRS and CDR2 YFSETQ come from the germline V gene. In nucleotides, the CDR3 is TGCGCCAGCAGCTTGGTTAGCTCCTACAATGAGCAGTTCTTC. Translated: CASSLVSSYNEQFF.

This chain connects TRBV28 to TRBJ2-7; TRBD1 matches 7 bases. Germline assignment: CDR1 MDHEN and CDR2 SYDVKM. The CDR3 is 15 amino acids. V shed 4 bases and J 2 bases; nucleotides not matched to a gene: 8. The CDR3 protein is CASSSRGQSTYEQYF. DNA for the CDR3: TGTGCCAGCAGTTCGAGGGGACAGAGTACCTACGAGCAGTACTTC. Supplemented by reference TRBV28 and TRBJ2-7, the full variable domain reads DVKVTQSSRYLVKRTGEKVFLECVQDMDHENMFWYRQDPGLGLRLIYFSYDVKMKEKGDIPEGYSVSREKKERFSLILESASTNQTSMYLCASSSRGQSTYEQYFGPGTRLTVT.

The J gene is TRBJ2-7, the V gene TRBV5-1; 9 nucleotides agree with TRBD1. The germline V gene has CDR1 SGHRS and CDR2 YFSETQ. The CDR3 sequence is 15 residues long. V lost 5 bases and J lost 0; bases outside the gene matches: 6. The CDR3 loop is CASRLLQGASYEQYF. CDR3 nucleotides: TGCGCCAGCAGGCTTCTACAGGGGGCCTCCTACGAGCAGTACTTC.

CDR3 sequence (DNA): TGTGCCAGCAGTGAACAGGGACGAATTACTAAAGCTTTCTTT. Encoded protein: CASSEQGRITKAFF. The chain links TRBV25-1 to TRBJ1-1; a weak D match, TRBD1 (5 bases). The V end was cut by 2 bases, the J end by 9 bases, with 16 bases between. The CDR3 extends over 14 amino acids. Germline V gives CDR1 MGHDK, CDR2 SYGVNS.

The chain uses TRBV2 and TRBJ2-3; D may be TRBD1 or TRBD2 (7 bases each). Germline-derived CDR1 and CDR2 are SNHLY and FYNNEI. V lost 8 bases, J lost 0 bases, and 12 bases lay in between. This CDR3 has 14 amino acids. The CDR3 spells CASGRGRSTDTQYF. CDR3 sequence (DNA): TGTGCCAGCGGGAGGGGGCGGAGCACAGATACGCAGTATTTT.

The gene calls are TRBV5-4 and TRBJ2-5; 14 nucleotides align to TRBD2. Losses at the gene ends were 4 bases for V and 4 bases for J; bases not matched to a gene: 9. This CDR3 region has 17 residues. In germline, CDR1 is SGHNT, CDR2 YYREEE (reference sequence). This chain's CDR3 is CASSRKTSGRGLETQYF. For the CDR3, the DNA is TGTGCCAGCAGCCGTAAGACTAGCGGGAGGGGACTAGAGACCCAGTACTTC.

As DNA, the CDR3 is TGTGCCAGCATTCCGACTAGTCTCTCAGAGACCCAGTACTTC. It yields the protein CASIPTSLSETQYF. This chain uses TRBV25-1 with TRBJ2-5; the D gene is possibly TRBD2 (6 bases). The V gene lost 7 bases and the J gene lost 4 bases, with 16 bases spanning the gap. Germline assignment: CDR1 MGHDK and CDR2 SYGVNS. The CDR3 consists of 14 residues.

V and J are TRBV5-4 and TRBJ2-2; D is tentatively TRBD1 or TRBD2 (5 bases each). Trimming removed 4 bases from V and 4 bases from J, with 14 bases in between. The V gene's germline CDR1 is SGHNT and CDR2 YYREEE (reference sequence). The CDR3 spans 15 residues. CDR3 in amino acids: CASSQEGRVTGELFF. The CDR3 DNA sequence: TGTGCCAGCAGCCAAGAGGGGCGCGTCACCGGGGAGCTGTTTTTT.

The chain's CDR3 is CASSPATVNTEAFF. The CDR3 nucleotides are TGTGCCAGCTCACCGGCGACAGTGAACACTGAAGCTTTCTTT. The chain joins TRBV18 to TRBJ1-1; D is possibly TRBD1 (5 bases). Trimming cost V 3 bases and J 0 bases, with 8 bases left between them. The CDR3 consists of 14 residues. Germline-derived CDR1 and CDR2 are KGHSH and LQKENI.

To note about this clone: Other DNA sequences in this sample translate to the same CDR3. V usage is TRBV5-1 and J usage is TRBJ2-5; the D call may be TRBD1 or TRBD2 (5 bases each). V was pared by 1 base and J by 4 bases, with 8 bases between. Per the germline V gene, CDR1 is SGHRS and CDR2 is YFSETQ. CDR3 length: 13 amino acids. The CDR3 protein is CASSLRGRETQYF. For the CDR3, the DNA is TGCGCCAGCAGCTTGCGGGGCCGAGAGACCCAGTACTTC.

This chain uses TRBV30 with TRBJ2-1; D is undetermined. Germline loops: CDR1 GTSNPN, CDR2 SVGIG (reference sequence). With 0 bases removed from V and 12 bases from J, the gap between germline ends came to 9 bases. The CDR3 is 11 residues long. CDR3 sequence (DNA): TGTGCCTGGAGTGTATTTTATGTGCAGTTCTTC. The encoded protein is CAWSVFYVQFF.

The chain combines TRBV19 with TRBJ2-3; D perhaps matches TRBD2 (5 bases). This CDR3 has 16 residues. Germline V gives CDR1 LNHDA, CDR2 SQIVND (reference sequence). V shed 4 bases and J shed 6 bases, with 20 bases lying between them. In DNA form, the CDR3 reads TGTGCCAGTAGTACTGTGCCCGAGCGGAGGATGGATACGCAGTATTTT. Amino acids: CASSTVPERRMDTQYF.

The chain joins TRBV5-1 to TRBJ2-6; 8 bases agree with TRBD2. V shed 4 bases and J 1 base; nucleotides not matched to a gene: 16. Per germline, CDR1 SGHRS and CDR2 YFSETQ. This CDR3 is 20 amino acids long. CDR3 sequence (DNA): TGCGCCAGCAGCCCGGGAGGGTGGGATTCTAAATTGTCTGGGGCCAACGTCCTGACTTTC. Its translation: CASSPGGWDSKLSGANVLTF.

The CDR3 is CASSFGWGRAATYEQYF. The CDR3 DNA reads as TGTGCCAGCAGTTTCGGCTGGGGCAGGGCGGCAACCTACGAGCAGTACTTC. V is TRBV27 and J is TRBJ2-7, with TRBD1 as a possible D gene (5 bases). V was shortened by 3 bases and J by 2 bases, with 20 bases between the two germline ends. CDR1 and CDR2 (germline): MNHEY, SMNVEV (reference sequence). The CDR3 length is 17 residues.

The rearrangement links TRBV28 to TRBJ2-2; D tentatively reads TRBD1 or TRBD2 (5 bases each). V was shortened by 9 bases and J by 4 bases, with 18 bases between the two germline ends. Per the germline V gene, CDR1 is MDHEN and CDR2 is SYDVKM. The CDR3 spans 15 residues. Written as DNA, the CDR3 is TGTGCCAGTTGCCGGCCGGGGCAGAGCACCGGGGAGCTGTTTTTT. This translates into CASCRPGQSTGELFF.